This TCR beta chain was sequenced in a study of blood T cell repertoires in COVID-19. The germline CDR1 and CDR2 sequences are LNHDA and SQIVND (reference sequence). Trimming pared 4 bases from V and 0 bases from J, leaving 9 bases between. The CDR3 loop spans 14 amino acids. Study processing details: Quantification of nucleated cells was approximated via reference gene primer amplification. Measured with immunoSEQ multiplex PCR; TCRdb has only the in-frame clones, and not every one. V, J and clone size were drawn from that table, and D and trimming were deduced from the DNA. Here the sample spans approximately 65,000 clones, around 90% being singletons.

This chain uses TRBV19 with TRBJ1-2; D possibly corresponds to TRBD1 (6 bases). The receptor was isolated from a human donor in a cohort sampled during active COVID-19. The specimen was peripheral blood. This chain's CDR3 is CASSRGQPNYGYTF. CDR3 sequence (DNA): TGTGCCAGTAGTAGAGGACAGCCTAACTATGGCTACACCTTC.